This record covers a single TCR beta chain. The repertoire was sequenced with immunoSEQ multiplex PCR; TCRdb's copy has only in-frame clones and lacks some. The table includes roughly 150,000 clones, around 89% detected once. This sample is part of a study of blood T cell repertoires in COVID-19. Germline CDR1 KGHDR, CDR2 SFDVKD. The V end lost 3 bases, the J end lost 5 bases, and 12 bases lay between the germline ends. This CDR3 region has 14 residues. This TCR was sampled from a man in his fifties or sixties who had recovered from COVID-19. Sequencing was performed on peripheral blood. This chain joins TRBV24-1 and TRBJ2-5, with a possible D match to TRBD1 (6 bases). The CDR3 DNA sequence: TGTGCCACCAGTGATCTGGGACAATACGAGACCCAGTACTTC. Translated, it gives CATSDLGQYETQYF.